The next 18 T cell receptor beta chains were all read from a single sample in a study of beta chain features in type 1 diabetes. The sequenced template was cDNA made from the entire isolated RNA. The repertoire was sequenced with immunoSEQ multiplex PCR; TCRdb's copy has only in-frame clones and lacks some. This table has about 160,000 clones, 7.8% appearing once. The antigens for these receptors are not known. Study findings and constraints: Within each of all four CD4+ subsets, Type 1 diabetes patients had TCRB CDR3s that were moderately but significantly shorter.

Sample: central memory CD4+ T cells from blood. These receptors were taken from a woman in her thirties or forties with type 1 diabetes.

CDR3 region: CASSREVAYTGELFF. The DNA of the CDR3 is TGTGCCAGCAGCCGGGAAGTGGCTTACACCGGGGAGCTGTTTTTT. The chain has TRBV7-2 and TRBJ2-2, with D possibly matching TRBD2 (5 bases). This CDR3 comprises 15 residues. Germline CDR1 is SGHTA and CDR2 is FQGNSA. Trimming removed 5 bases from V and 3 bases from J, with 13 bases in between.

The chain uses TRBV9 and TRBJ1-6; unclear D gene. Germline V gene lookup returns CDR1 SGDLS and CDR2 YYNGEE. Trimming stripped 3 bases from V and 0 bases from J, with 13 bases between. The CDR3 spans 17 residues. The DNA of the CDR3 is TGTGCCAGCAGCGATGTCCTGGGGAGCTCCTATAATTCACCCCTCCACTTT. Amino acids: CASSDVLGSSYNSPLHF.

J is TRBJ1-2 and V is TRBV28; the D is unclear. The CDR3 is 11 residues long. Germline V gene data show CDR1 as MDHEN and CDR2 as SYDVKM. V was cut by 4 bases and J by 4 bases, with 4 bases left in between. In DNA, the CDR3 is TGTGCCAGCAGTTCCCTCTATGGCTACACCTTC. It specifies CASSSLYGYTF.

This clone has a count of ten or more. The rearrangement uses TRBV29-1 and TRBJ1-1; D remains ambiguous. Germline-derived CDR1 and CDR2 are SQVTM and ANQGSEA. Trimming took off 4 bases at V and 1 base at J, with 7 bases between the two ends. This CDR3 spans 12 amino acids. The CDR3 DNA sequence: TGCAGCGTTGCTGTAAAGAACACTGAAGCTTTCTTT. Amino acids: CSVAVKNTEAFF. Based on the CDR3 plus reference TRBV29-1 and TRBJ1-1, the full variable domain is SAVISQKPSRDICQRGTSLTIQCQVDSQVTMMFWYRQQPGQSLTLIATANQGSEATYESGFVIDKFPISRPNLTFSTLTVSNMSPEDSSIYLCSVAVKNTEAFFGQGTRLTVV.

This clone was observed a few times. The chain's CDR3 is CASTPRGGLQPQHF. The DNA for the CDR3 is TGTGCCAGCACCCCGAGGGGGGGGCTGCAGCCCCAGCATTTT. V gene TRBV6-6 combines with J gene TRBJ1-5; D is possibly TRBD1 (6 bases). Germline V lookup: CDR1 MNHNY, CDR2 SVGAGI (reference sequence). This CDR3 has 14 residues. V gave up 7 bases and J gave up 7 bases, with 17 bases separating them.

V and J are TRBV7-6 and TRBJ1-2, with TRBD1 matching 7 bases. Per germline, CDR1 SGHVS and CDR2 FNYEAQ. V lost 1 base and J lost 10; bases outside the gene matches: 6. The CDR3 has 13 residues. The CDR3 region has the DNA TGTGCCAGCAGCTTAGAAGGACAGGCCTCCTACACCTTC. It is translated as CASSLEGQASYTF.

This clone was found a few times. The rearrangement links TRBV29-1 to TRBJ1-2, with 7 nucleotides matching TRBD1. The CDR3 contains 13 residues. The germline CDR1 and CDR2 sequences are SQVTM and ANQGSEA. After removal of 6 bases from V and 8 bases from J, the junction contained 12 bases not matched to a gene. CDR3 bases: TGCAGCGTGGACCCTGAGGGGGCAGGGGGCTACACCTTC. It encodes CSVDPEGAGGYTF.

The chain links TRBV9 to TRBJ1-2; the match to TRBD1 covers 7 bases. V gave up 5 bases and J gave up 4 bases; unmatched junction bases: 11. CDR1 SGDLS and CDR2 YYNGEE come from the germline V gene. The CDR3 is 15 amino acids. This chain's CDR3 is CASRPNPTGTYGYTF. The CDR3, as DNA: TGTGCCAGCAGACCCAACCCGACAGGGACCTATGGCTACACCTTC.

V and J are TRBV20-1 and TRBJ1-2; D possibly corresponds to TRBD1 (5 bases). This CDR3 has 11 amino acids. Trimming shortened V by 3 bases and J by 3 bases, and 5 bases separated the two germline ends. Germline CDR1 DFQATT, CDR2 SNEGSKA (reference sequence). The CDR3 is CSASRDYGYTF. DNA of the CDR3: TGCAGTGCTAGCAGGGACTATGGCTACACCTTC.

This clone was observed a few times. The V call is TRBV10-3, the J call TRBJ2-3; possibly TRBD2 for D (5 bases). Germline V gene data show CDR1 as ENHRY and CDR2 as SYGVKD. Trimming removed 8 bases from V and 4 bases from J, with 16 bases in between. The CDR3 contains 14 residues. The CDR3 bases are TGTGCCATCTCGGGGAACGGGTGGGCAGATACGCAGTATTTT. It codes for CAISGNGWADTQYF.

This clone has only a few counts. This rearrangement joins TRBV5-6 to TRBJ2-7, with 13 bases fitting TRBD2. V shed 5 bases, J shed 12 bases, and the junction held 11 bases outside the gene matches. Per germline, CDR1 SGHDT and CDR2 YYEEEE. This CDR3 spans 14 amino acids. The DNA for the CDR3 is TGTGCCAGCAGTCCCGGGACTAGCGGGACAAAGGCGTACTTC. This encodes CASSPGTSGTKAYF. Using reference TRBV5-6 and TRBJ2-7 for the parts outside the CDR3, the full variable domain is DAGVTQSPTHLIKTRGQQVTLRCSPKSGHDTVSWYQQALGQGPQFIFQYYEEEERQRGNFPDRFSGHQFPNYSSELNVNALLLGDSALYLCASSPGTSGTKAYFGPGTRLTVT.

The rearrangement uses TRBV9 and TRBJ1-2; 10 bases are shared with TRBD1. The CDR3 sequence is 15 residues long. From germline, CDR1 is SGDLS and CDR2 YYNGEE. V shed 0 bases and J 1 base; nucleotides not matched to a gene: 0. The CDR3 protein is CASSVGDRGNYGYTF. CDR3 nucleotide sequence: TGTGCCAGCAGCGTAGGGGACAGGGGTAACTATGGCTACACCTTC.

This clone was counted only a few times. This chain links TRBV19 with TRBJ2-3; no firm D call. This CDR3 is built from 12 residues. From germline, CDR1 is LNHDA and CDR2 SQIVND (reference sequence). The V end was cut by 8 bases, the J end by 6 bases, with 12 bases between. The CDR3 nucleotides are TGTGCCAGTGGAGAGAGGCGGGATACGCAGTATTTT. Protein product: CASGERRDTQYF.

Only a few counts were recorded for this clone. The chain uses TRBV29-1 and TRBJ1-1, with D perhaps matching TRBD1 (6 bases). The CDR3 contains 14 residues. The V gene lost 8 bases and the J gene lost 0 bases, with 16 bases spanning the gap. Germline loops: CDR1 SQVTM, CDR2 ANQGSEA. This CDR3 reads CSSGGGLLNTEAFF. CDR3 in DNA: TGCAGCTCTGGGGGGGGCCTCTTGAACACTGAAGCTTTCTTT.

About this clone itself: Additional DNA sequences in this sample encode the identical CDR3. V gene TRBV9 combines with J gene TRBJ1-3; TRBD1 aligns across 8 bases. The ends lost 3 bases at V and 5 bases at J; junction bases unmatched: 4. The CDR3 has 14 residues. Per the germline V gene, CDR1 is SGDLS and CDR2 is YYNGEE. CDR3 nucleotides: TGTGCCAGCAGCGAGGACAGGGCAAGAAACACCATATATTTT. Amino acids: CASSEDRARNTIYF.

CDR3 sequence: CSVDGGTGGQPQHF. CDR3 nucleotide sequence: TGCAGCGTTGACGGCGGAACAGGGGGTCAGCCCCAGCATTTT. V is TRBV29-1 and J is TRBJ1-5; TRBD1 matches at 8 bases. Per the germline V gene, CDR1 is SQVTM and CDR2 is ANQGSEA. The CDR3 has 14 residues. Trimming took 3 bases from V and 6 from J; bases not matched to a gene: 7.

V usage is TRBV5-1 and J usage is TRBJ2-5; 7 nucleotides agree with TRBD2. This CDR3 has 14 residues. V shed 5 bases, J shed 4 bases, and the junction held 8 bases outside the gene matches. Germline V gene lookup returns CDR1 SGHRS and CDR2 YFSETQ. DNA for the CDR3: TGCGCCAGCAGGACTGGGAGGGTAGGAGAGACCCAGTACTTC. It is translated as CASRTGRVGETQYF.

CDR3 residues: CASSLSEAFF. The CDR3 coding sequence is TGTGCCAGCAGCCTGAGTGAAGCTTTCTTT. The chain couples TRBV21-1 to TRBJ1-1. TRBV21-1 is listed as a pseudogene. The CDR3 totals 10 residues.